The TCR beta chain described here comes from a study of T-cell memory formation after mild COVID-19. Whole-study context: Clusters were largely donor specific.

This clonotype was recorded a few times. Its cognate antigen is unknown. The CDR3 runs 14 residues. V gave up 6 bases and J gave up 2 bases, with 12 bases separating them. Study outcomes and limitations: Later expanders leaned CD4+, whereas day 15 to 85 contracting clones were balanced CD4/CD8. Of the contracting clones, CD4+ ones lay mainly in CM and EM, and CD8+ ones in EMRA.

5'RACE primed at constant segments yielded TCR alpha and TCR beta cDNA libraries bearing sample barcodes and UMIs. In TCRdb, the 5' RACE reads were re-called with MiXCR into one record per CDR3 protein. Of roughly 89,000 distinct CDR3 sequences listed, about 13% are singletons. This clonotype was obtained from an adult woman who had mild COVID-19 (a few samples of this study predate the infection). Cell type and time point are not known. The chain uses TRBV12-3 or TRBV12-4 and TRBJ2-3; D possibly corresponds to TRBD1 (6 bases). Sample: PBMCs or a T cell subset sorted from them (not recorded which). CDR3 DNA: TGTGCCAGCAGCCTTACAGGGTACACAGATACGCAGTATTTT. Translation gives CASSLTGYTDTQYF.